This entry features one T cell receptor (beta chain) sequence. The data were obtained in a study of cytomegalovirus exposure and HLA in healthy donors. Study-level background: It was reported in a later analysis that the approximately 120 validation repertoires used the same platform as the 650 to 800 first-cohort repertoires.

The CDR3 extends over 15 amino acids. V trimming: 1 base; J trimming: 10 bases; junction bases outside the gene matches: 6. The V gene's germline CDR1 is MNHEY and CDR2 SMNVEV (reference sequence). The assay was immunoSEQ multiplex PCR, and TCRdb's table has in-frame clones only and misses some. The table shows 130,000 or so clones, with around 92% occurring only once. Sample: PBMCs. The origin of this receptor is a young man in good health and CMV-seronegative. The chain carries TRBV27 and TRBJ1-4; 10 bases fit TRBD1. CDR3 sequence (DNA): TGTGCCAGCAGTTTATGGGGGACAGGGGAGGGAAAACTGTTTTTT. It translates to CASSLWGTGEGKLFF.